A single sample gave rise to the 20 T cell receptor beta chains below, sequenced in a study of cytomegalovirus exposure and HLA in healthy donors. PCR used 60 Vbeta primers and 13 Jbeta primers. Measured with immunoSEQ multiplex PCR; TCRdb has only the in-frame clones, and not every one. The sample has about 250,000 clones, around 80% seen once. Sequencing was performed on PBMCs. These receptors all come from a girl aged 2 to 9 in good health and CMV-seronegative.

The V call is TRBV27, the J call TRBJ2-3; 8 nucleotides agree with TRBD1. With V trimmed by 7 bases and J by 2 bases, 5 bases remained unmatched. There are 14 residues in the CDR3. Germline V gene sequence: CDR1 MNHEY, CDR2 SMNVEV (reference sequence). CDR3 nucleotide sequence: TGTGCCAGCACCCAACAGGGGGTCACAGATACGCAGTATTTT. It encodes CASTQQGVTDTQYF.

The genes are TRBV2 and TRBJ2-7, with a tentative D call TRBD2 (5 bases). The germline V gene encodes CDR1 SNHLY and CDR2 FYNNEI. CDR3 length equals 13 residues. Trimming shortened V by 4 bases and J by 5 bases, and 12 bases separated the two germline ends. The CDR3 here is CASSVSGRHEQYF. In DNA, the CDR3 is TGTGCCAGCAGTGTATCGGGAAGGCACGAGCAGTACTTC.

The CDR3 loop reads CASSQDRSVRGLYF. CDR3 nucleotides: TGCGCCAGCAGCCAAGATAGATCTGTACGGGGACTGTACTTC. This rearrangement joins TRBV4-1 to TRBJ2-5; D might be TRBD2 (6 bases). CDR1 MGHRA and CDR2 YSYEKL come from the germline V gene. This CDR3 is 14 amino acids long. V dropped 0 bases and J dropped 13 bases, with 18 bases sitting between them.

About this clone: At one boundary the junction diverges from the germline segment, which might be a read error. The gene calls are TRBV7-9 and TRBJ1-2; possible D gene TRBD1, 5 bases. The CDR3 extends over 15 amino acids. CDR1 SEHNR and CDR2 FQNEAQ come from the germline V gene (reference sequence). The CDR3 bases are TGTTCCAGCAGCTTGGGGGAGGGCGGCAACTATGGCTACACCTTC. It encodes CSSSLGEGGNYGYTF.

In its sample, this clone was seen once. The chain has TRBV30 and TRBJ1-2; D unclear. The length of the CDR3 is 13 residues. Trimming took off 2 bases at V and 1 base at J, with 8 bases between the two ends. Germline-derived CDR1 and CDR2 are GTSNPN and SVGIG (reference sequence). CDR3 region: CAWSLEGNYGYTF. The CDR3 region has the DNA TGTGCCTGGAGTCTGGAGGGTAACTATGGCTACACCTTC.

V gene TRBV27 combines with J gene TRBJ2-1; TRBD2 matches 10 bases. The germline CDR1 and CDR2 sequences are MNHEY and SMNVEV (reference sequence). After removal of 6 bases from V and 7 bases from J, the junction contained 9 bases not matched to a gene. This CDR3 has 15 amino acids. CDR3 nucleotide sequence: TGTGCCAGCAGGCTACTAGCGGGAACGTCTAATGAGCAGTTCTTC. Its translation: CASRLLAGTSNEQFF.

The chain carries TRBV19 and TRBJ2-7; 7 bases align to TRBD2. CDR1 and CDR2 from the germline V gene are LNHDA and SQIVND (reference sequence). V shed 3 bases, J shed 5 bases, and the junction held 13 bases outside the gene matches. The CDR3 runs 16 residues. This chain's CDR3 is CASSMFPRGEADEQYF. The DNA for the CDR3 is TGTGCCAGTAGTATGTTCCCCCGGGGGGAGGCTGACGAGCAGTACTTC.

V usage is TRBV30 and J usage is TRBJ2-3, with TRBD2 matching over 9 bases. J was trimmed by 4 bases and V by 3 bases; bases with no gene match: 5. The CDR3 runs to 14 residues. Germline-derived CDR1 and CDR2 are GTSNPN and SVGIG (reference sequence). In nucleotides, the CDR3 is TGTGCCTGGAGGGCCGGCGGGAGGGCAGATACGCAGTATTTT. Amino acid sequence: CAWRAGGRADTQYF. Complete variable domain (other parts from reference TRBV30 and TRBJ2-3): SQTIHQWPATLVQPVGSPLSLECTVEGTSNPNLYWYRQAAGRGLQLLFYSVGIGQISSEVPQNLSASRPQDRQFILSSKKLLLSDSGFYLCAWRAGGRADTQYFGPGTRLTVL.

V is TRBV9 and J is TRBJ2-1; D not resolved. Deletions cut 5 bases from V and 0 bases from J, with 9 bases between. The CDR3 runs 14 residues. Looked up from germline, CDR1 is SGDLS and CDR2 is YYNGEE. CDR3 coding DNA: TGTGCCAGCAGGCGGATACTCTCCTACAATGAGCAGTTCTTC. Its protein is CASRRILSYNEQFF.

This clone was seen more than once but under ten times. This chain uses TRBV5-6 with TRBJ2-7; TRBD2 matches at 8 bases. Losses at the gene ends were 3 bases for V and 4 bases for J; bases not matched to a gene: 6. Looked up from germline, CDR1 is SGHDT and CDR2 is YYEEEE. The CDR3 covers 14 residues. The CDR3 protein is CASSSGTSQYEQYF. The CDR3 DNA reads TGTGCCAGCAGCTCCGGGACTAGTCAGTACGAGCAGTACTTC.

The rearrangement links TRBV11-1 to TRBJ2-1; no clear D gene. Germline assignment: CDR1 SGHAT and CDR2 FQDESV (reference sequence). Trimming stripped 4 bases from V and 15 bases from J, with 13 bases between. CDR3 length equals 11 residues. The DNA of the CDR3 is TGTGCCAGCAGCTCCGGGTCTCATCTGTTCTTC. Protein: CASSSGSHLFF.

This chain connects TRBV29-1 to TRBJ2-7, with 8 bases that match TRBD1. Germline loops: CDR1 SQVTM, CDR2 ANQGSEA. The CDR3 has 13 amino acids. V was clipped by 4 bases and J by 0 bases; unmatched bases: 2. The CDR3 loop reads CSVGGQGSYEQYF. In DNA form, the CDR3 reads TGCAGCGTTGGAGGACAGGGCTCCTACGAGCAGTACTTC.

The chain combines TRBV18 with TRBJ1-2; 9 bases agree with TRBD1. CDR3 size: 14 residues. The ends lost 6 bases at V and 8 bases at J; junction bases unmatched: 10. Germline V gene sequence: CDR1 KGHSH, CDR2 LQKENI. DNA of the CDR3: TGTGCCAGCTCGGGGGGACAGGGTCATCGCGGCTACACCTTC. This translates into CASSGGQGHRGYTF.

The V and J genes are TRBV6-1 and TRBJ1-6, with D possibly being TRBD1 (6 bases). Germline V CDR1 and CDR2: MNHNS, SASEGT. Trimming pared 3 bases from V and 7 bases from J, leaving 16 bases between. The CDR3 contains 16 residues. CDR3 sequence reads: CASSDTGSLKNSPLHF. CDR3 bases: TGTGCCAGCAGTGACACAGGGTCGTTGAAGAATTCACCCCTCCACTTT.

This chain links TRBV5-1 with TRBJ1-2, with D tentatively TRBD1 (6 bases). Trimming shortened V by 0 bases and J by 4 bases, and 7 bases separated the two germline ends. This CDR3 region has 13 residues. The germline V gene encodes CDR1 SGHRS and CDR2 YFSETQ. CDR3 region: CASSLDRAYGYTF. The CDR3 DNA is TGCGCCAGCAGCTTGGACAGGGCCTATGGCTACACCTTC.

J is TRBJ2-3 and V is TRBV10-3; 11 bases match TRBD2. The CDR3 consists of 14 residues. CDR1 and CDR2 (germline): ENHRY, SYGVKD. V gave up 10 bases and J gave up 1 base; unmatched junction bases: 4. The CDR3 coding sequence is TGTGCCAGTACTAGCGGGGGCCGCACAGATACGCAGTATTTT. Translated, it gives CASTSGGRTDTQYF.

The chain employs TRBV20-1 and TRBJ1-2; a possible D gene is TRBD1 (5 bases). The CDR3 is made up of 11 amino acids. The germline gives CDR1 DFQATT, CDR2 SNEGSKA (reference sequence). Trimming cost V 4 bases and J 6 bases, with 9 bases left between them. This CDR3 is CSATGMDGYTF. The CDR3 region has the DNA TGCAGTGCTACAGGGATGGATGGCTACACCTTC.

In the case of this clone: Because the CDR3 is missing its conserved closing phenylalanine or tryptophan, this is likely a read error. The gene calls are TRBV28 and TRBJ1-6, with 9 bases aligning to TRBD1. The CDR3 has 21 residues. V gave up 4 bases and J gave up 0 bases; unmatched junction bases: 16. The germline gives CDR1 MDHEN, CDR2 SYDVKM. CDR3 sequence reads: CASSSSYWTGDSGSYNSPLHL. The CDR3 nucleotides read TGTGCCAGCAGTTCTTCATACTGGACAGGGGACTCGGGCTCCTATAATTCACCCCTCCACCTT.

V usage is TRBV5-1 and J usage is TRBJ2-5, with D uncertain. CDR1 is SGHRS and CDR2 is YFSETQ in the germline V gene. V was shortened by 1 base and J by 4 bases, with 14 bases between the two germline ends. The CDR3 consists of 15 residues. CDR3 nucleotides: TGCGCCAGCAGCTTGAAACTGAGTCCTGTAGAGACCCAGTACTTC. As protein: CASSLKLSPVETQYF.

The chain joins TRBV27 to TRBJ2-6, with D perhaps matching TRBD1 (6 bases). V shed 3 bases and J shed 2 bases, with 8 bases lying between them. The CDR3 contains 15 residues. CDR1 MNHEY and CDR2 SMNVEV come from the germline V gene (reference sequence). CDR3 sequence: CASSLGATGANVLTF. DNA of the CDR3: TGTGCCAGCAGTTTGGGGGCGACTGGGGCCAACGTCCTGACTTTC.